Listed below are T cell receptor beta chains from one sample, sequenced in a study of CD8 T cells in Susac syndrome. Via MiXCR, TCRdb re-called the immunoSEQ multiplex PCR reads, giving one row per CDR3 protein. The repertoire holds more than 150,000 distinct CDR3 sequences, approximately 96% seen once, with 0.098% in the top ten. Sequencing was performed on CD4+ T cells from PBMCs. The receptors here all came from a human donor with Susac syndrome. Each CDR3 is given with its conserved first and last residue. A D gene is named only where the DNA matches it firmly. The size field is filled for only some rows; it gives once, few, many or a size class.

DNA: TGTGCCAGCAGCCTACGCCCCGGCACAGATACGCAGTATTTT
CDR3: CASSLRPGTDTQYF
D: .
size: once
J: TRBJ2-3
V: TRBV11-1

DNA: TGTGCCACCAGCAGAGGTCGAGTTACGGGAGGGAATTCACCCCTCCACTTT
CDR3: CATSRGRVTGGNSPLHF
D: .
size: .
J: TRBJ1-6
V: TRBV15

DNA: TGTGCCAGCAGCTTAGTGGCACGAATGAACACTGAAGCTTTCTTT
CDR3: CASSLVARMNTEAFF
D: .
size: .
J: TRBJ1-1
V: TRBV7-6

DNA: TGTGCCAGCAGTGACCAGGATACGCAGTATTTT
CDR3: CASSDQDTQYF
D: .
size: .
J: TRBJ2-3
V: TRBV25-1

DNA: TGTGCCAGCAGCGTAGGTGCGGGGGCTGGGGATACGCAGTATTTT
CDR3: CASSVGAGAGDTQYF
D: .
size: once
J: TRBJ2-3
V: TRBV9

DNA: TGCAGTGCCGCTCGGCCGACAGGGTCTCTAGGGAATTCACCCCTCCACTTT
CDR3: CSAARPTGSLGNSPLHF
D: TRBD1
size: once
J: TRBJ1-6
V: TRBV20-1

DNA: TGTGCCAGCAGTTGGGACAGGGTAGAAGAGACCCAGTACTTC
CDR3: CASSWDRVEETQYF
D: TRBD1
size: .
J: TRBJ2-5
V: TRBV2

DNA: TGTGCCAGCAGCTTAGATTCGGGACTAGCGGGGGAGTATTTT
CDR3: CASSLDSGLAGEYF
D: TRBD2
size: once
J: TRBJ2-3
V: TRBV7-9

DNA: TGTGCCTGGAGCTTTAGCGCAGATACGCAGTATTTT
CDR3: CAWSFSADTQYF
D: .
size: .
J: TRBJ2-3
V: TRBV30

DNA: TGTGCCAGCAGCTTCCAATACAGGGGTCAGGAGACCCAGTACTTC
CDR3: CASSFQYRGQETQYF
D: TRBD1
size: .
J: TRBJ2-5
V: TRBV7-6

DNA: TGCAGCGTTGTTTGGGTTGGGACCCAGTACTTC
CDR3: CSVVWVGTQYF
D: .
size: .
J: TRBJ2-5
V: TRBV29-1

DNA: TGTGCCAGCAGCGTAGCGTCAGGCTTTAACTATGGCTACACCTTC
CDR3: CASSVASGFNYGYTF
D: .
size: .
J: TRBJ1-2
V: TRBV9

DNA: TGCAGTGCTAGACCCGGGACAGGCAACCCCTACGAGCAGTACTTC
CDR3: CSARPGTGNPYEQYF
D: TRBD1
size: .
J: TRBJ2-7
V: TRBV20-1

DNA: TGTGCCAGTAGTTTCCTGACTACAGCCCTGGGAGAGCAGTACTTC
CDR3: CASSFLTTALGEQYF
D: .
size: .
J: TRBJ2-7
V: TRBV19

DNA: TGTGCCAGCAGCTCCGGGACAGGGGAGGTGTATGGCTACACCTTC
CDR3: CASSSGTGEVYGYTF
D: TRBD1
size: .
J: TRBJ1-2
V: TRBV7-3

DNA: TGTGCCAGCAGCTTCGATAGCACTGAAGCTTTCTTT
CDR3: CASSFDSTEAFF
D: .
size: .
J: TRBJ1-1
V: TRBV5-4

DNA: TGTGCCAGCTCGATCTCCGGGACTAGCGGGGCGGGTGAGCAGTTCTTC
CDR3: CASSISGTSGAGEQFF
D: TRBD2
size: once
J: TRBJ2-1
V: TRBV18

DNA: TGTGCCAGCAGCCCCGCCGGGACAGCGAACTACGAGCAGTACTTC
CDR3: CASSPAGTANYEQYF
D: TRBD1
size: .
J: TRBJ2-7
V: TRBV7-6

DNA: TGTGCCAGCAGTTACTCTTGGCTTGACAGGGGTATTCGGGAGACCCAGTACTTC
CDR3: CASSYSWLDRGIRETQYF
D: TRBD1
size: .
J: TRBJ2-5
V: TRBV6-5

DNA: TGTGCCAGCAGTTTTACTAGCGGGGGGGCCGCTGGGGCCAACGTCCTGACTTTC
CDR3: CASSFTSGGAAGANVLTF
D: TRBD2
size: .
J: TRBJ2-6
V: TRBV6-5

DNA: TGCAGTGCTCGAAAGAGCGGGGGGGCCAATGAGCAGTTCTTC
CDR3: CSARKSGGANEQFF
D: TRBD2
size: .
J: TRBJ2-1
V: TRBV20-1

DNA: TGTGCCAGCCGCCGAATAGATACGCAGTATTTT
CDR3: CASRRIDTQYF
D: .
size: .
J: TRBJ2-3
V: TRBV2

DNA: TGTGCCAGCAGTTACTCGTCGGGGGCCCACAATGAGCAGTTCTTC
CDR3: CASSYSSGAHNEQFF
D: .
size: .
J: TRBJ2-1
V: TRBV6-2/TRBV6-3

DNA: TGTGCCACCAGCTGGGACTTTAACACCGGGGAGCTGTTTTTT
CDR3: CATSWDFNTGELFF
D: .
size: once
J: TRBJ2-2
V: TRBV15

DNA: TGTGCCAGCAGCTCGTCTTCGGGGCTCACCTACGAGCAGTACTTC
CDR3: CASSSSSGLTYEQYF
D: .
size: .
J: TRBJ2-7
V: TRBV7-2

DNA: TGTGCCAGCAGCCCCCTAGCGGGGGGCACAGATACGCAGTATTTT
CDR3: CASSPLAGGTDTQYF
D: TRBD2
size: few
J: TRBJ2-3
V: TRBV5-5

DNA: TGCAGTGCTAGAGATGTAATCGACACGTACTTC
CDR3: CSARDVIDTYF
D: .
size: .
J: TRBJ2-5
V: TRBV20-1

DNA: TGCAGTGCAAAGGGTACTAGCGGCTGGACCGGGGAGCTGTTTTTT
CDR3: CSAKGTSGWTGELFF
D: TRBD2
size: .
J: TRBJ2-2
V: TRBV20-1

DNA: TGTGCCAGCCAACCCCGGGGGACAGCGAGCTACGAGCAGTACTTC
CDR3: CASQPRGTASYEQYF
D: .
size: .
J: TRBJ2-7
V: TRBV6-2/TRBV6-3

DNA: TGTGCCAGCAGCCTACTCGGACTAGCGGGGCAGGCGGAGCAGTACTTC
CDR3: CASSLLGLAGQAEQYF
D: TRBD2
size: .
J: TRBJ2-7
V: TRBV7-2

DNA: TGTGCCAGCAGCCAAGAAGTCGACGTCCTCGGGGAAAAACTGTTTTTT
CDR3: CASSQEVDVLGEKLFF
D: .
size: .
J: TRBJ1-4
V: TRBV14

DNA: TGCAGTGCCGCGACGGGGGCTGCCACCGACCAGCCCCAGCATTTT
CDR3: CSAATGAATDQPQHF
D: .
size: .
J: TRBJ1-5
V: TRBV20-1

DNA: TGCGCCAGCAGCCAAGCGCCCTTGGCTGAAGCTTTCTTT
CDR3: CASSQAPLAEAFF
D: .
size: .
J: TRBJ1-1
V: TRBV4-1

DNA: TGTGCCTGGAGTGTACGTCAGGGGGCACTTCTCGGTTCACCCCTCCACTTT
CDR3: CAWSVRQGALLGSPLHF
D: TRBD1
size: .
J: TRBJ1-6
V: TRBV30

DNA: TGTGCCAGCAGCCGATATTTGTGGGGGGAAAGGGATACTAATACGCAGTATTTT
CDR3: CASSRYLWGERDTNTQYF
D: .
size: .
J: TRBJ2-3
V: TRBV7-2

DNA: TGTGCCAGCAGCCCGAGACAAGTAGCCAAAAACATTCAGTACTTC
CDR3: CASSPRQVAKNIQYF
D: .
size: once
J: TRBJ2-4
V: TRBV27

DNA: TGCGCCAGCAGCCAAGATAGGGACAGGGTCTATGGCTACACCTTC
CDR3: CASSQDRDRVYGYTF
D: TRBD1
size: .
J: TRBJ1-2
V: TRBV4-1

DNA: TGCAGTGCTAGAGAGGGACAGAAGTTTTATAATTCACCCCTCCACTTT
CDR3: CSAREGQKFYNSPLHF
D: TRBD1
size: .
J: TRBJ1-6
V: TRBV20-1

DNA: TGTGCCAGCAGCCCGTACCGGGACAGGGCTGCCAACGAGCAGTACTTC
CDR3: CASSPYRDRAANEQYF
D: TRBD1
size: .
J: TRBJ2-7
V: TRBV14

DNA: TGTGCCAGCAGGATTCAGACAGGTGCCGTAGAGACCCAGTACTTC
CDR3: CASRIQTGAVETQYF
D: .
size: .
J: TRBJ2-5
V: TRBV6-5

DNA: TGTGCCGGCTGGGGGGGTCGGGGGACCCAGTACTTC
CDR3: CAGWGGRGTQYF
D: TRBD2
size: .
J: TRBJ2-5
V: TRBV30

DNA: TGTGCCAGCTCACCACAACCAGTGCGATCCTCTGGGGCCAACGTCCTGACTTTC
CDR3: CASSPQPVRSSGANVLTF
D: .
size: .
J: TRBJ2-6
V: TRBV18

DNA: TGTGCCGGGGACCTGGGGGGTGGCTACACCTTC
CDR3: CAGDLGGGYTF
D: .
size: once
J: TRBJ1-2
V: TRBV6-5

DNA: TGTGCCAGCGGATGGACCCAGCGGACCCAGTACTTC
CDR3: CASGWTQRTQYF
D: .
size: .
J: TRBJ2-5
V: TRBV12-3/TRBV12-4

DNA: TGTGCCTGGAGTGTGGAGGGAGGGCGGACCGAGCAGTACTTC
CDR3: CAWSVEGGRTEQYF
D: TRBD2
size: .
J: TRBJ2-7
V: TRBV30

DNA: TGTGCCAGCACGCAGGGCGGAGTCTATGGCTACACCTTC
CDR3: CASTQGGVYGYTF
D: .
size: .
J: TRBJ1-2
V: TRBV5-4

DNA: TGCGCCAGCACAGGGATCAACGCCGGGGAGCTGTTTTTT
CDR3: CASTGINAGELFF
D: .
size: .
J: TRBJ2-2
V: TRBV5-1

DNA: TGTGCCAGCAGCGAACAGGGATTTGGCTACACCTTC
CDR3: CASSEQGFGYTF
D: .
size: .
J: TRBJ1-2
V: TRBV12-3/TRBV12-4

DNA: TGTGCCTGGAGTCCAGGGATGGGCTTC
CDR3: CAWSPGMGF
D: .
size: .
J: TRBJ2-1
V: TRBV30

DNA: TGTGCCAGCATTACGACAGGGTCCTCCTACGAGCAGTACTTC
CDR3: CASITTGSSYEQYF
D: TRBD1
size: .
J: TRBJ2-7
V: TRBV6-1

DNA: TGTGCCAGCAGTGAATGGCCCCCGCGGCGGGGGGCAGATACGCAGTATTTT
CDR3: CASSEWPPRRGADTQYF
D: TRBD2
size: .
J: TRBJ2-3
V: TRBV2

DNA: TGCAGTGCTAGAGCCCCTACCTCGAGGACAGGGGGCCACTACACCTTC
CDR3: CSARAPTSRTGGHYTF
D: TRBD1
size: .
J: TRBJ1-2
V: TRBV20-1

DNA: TGTGCCAGTAGCGGGGGCAACCAAGAGACCCAGTACTTC
CDR3: CASSGGNQETQYF
D: .
size: .
J: TRBJ2-5
V: TRBV19

DNA: TGTGCCTGGAGTGTTGTAGAGGATACGCAGTATTTT
CDR3: CAWSVVEDTQYF
D: .
size: .
J: TRBJ2-3
V: TRBV30

DNA: TGTGCCACAGGGCGGGGGGAAGAGACCCAGTACTTC
CDR3: CATGRGEETQYF
D: TRBD2
size: .
J: TRBJ2-5
V: TRBV6-5

DNA: TGTGCCACCAGCATGGGGAGCCTAGAGTATGGCTACACCTTC
CDR3: CATSMGSLEYGYTF
D: .
size: .
J: TRBJ1-2
V: TRBV15

DNA: TGTGCCTGGAGTGAGACTAGCGGGGGGGCTAATACGCAGTATTTT
CDR3: CAWSETSGGANTQYF
D: TRBD2
size: .
J: TRBJ2-3
V: TRBV30

DNA: TGCAGCGTGGGGTCCGGGACAGTGAACACTGAAGCTTTCTTT
CDR3: CSVGSGTVNTEAFF
D: TRBD1
size: .
J: TRBJ1-1
V: TRBV29-1

DNA: TGTGCTAGTGACTCGGGGATCATGAACACTGAAGCTTTCTTT
CDR3: CASDSGIMNTEAFF
D: .
size: .
J: TRBJ1-1
V: TRBV12-5

DNA: TGCAGTGCTAGATCGCCGTACGAGCAGTACTTC
CDR3: CSARSPYEQYF
D: .
size: .
J: TRBJ2-7
V: TRBV20-1